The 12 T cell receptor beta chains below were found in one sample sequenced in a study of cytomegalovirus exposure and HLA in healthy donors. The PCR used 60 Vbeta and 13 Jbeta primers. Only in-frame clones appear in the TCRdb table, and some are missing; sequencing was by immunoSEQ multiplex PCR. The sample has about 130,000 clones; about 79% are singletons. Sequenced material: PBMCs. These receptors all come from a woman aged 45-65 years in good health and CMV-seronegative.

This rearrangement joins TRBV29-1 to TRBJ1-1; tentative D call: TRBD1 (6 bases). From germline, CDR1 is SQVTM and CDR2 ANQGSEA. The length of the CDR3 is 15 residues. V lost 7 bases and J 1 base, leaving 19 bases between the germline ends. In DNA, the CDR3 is TGCAGCGCTGTGGGCTGGGACACAAAGAACACTGAAGCTTTCTTT. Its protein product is CSAVGWDTKNTEAFF.

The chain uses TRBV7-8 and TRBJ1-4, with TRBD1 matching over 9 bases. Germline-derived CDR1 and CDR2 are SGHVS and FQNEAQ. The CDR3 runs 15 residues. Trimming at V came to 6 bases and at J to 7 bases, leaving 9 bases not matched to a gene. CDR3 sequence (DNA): TGTGCCAGCAGTTTAACAGGGGGCGGGGGTGAAAAACTGTTTTTT. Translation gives CASSLTGGGGEKLFF.

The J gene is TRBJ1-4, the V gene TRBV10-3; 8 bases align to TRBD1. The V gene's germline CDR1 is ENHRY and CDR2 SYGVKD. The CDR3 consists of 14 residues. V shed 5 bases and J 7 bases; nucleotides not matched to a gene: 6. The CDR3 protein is CAISRQGFTEKLFF. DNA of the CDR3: TGTGCCATCAGTCGACAGGGGTTTACTGAAAAACTGTTTTTT.

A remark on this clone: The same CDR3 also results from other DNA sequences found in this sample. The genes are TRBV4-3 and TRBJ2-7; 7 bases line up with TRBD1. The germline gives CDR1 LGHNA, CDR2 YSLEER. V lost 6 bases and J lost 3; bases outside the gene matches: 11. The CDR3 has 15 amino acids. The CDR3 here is CASSFRQGISYEQYF. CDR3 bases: TGCGCCAGCAGTTTCCGACAGGGTATCAGCTACGAGCAGTACTTC.

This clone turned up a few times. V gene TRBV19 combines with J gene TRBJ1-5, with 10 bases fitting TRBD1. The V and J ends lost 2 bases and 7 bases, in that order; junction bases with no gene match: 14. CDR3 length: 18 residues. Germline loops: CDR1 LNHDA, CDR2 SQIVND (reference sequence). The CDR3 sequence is CASSIRYGTGDSLQPQHF. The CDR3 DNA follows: TGTGCCAGTAGTATAAGGTATGGGACAGGGGATTCTTTACAGCCCCAGCATTTT.

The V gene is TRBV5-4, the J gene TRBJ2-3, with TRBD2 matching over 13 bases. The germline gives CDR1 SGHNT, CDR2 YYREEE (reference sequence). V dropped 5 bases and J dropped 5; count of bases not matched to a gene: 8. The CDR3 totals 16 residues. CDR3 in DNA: TGTGCCAGCAGTCAAGGACTAGCGGGAGCTGAAGATACGCAGTATTTT. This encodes CASSQGLAGAEDTQYF.

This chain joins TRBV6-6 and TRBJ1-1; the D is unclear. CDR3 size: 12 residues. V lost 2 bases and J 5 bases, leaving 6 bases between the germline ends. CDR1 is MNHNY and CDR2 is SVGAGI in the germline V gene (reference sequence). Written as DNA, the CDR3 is TGTGCCAGCAGTTACCAGTCTACTGAAGCTTTCTTT. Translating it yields CASSYQSTEAFF.

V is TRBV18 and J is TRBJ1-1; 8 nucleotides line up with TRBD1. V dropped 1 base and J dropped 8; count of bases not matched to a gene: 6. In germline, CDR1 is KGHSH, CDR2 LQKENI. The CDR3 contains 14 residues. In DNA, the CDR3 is TGTGCCAGCTCACCACAGACAGGGGCGACAGAAGCTTTCTTT. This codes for CASSPQTGATEAFF.

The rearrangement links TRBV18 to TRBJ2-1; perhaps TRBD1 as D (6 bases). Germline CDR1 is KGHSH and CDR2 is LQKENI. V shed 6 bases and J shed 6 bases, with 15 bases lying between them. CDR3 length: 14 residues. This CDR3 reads CASSPSKQGNEQFF. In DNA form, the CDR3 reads TGTGCCAGCTCCCCTTCGAAACAGGGCAATGAGCAGTTCTTC. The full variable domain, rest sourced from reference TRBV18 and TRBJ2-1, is NAGVMQNPRHLVRRRGQEARLRCSPMKGHSHVYWYRQLPEEGLKFMVYLQKENIIDESGMPKERFSAEFPKEGPSILRIQQVVRGDSAAYFCASSPSKQGNEQFFGPGTRLTVL.

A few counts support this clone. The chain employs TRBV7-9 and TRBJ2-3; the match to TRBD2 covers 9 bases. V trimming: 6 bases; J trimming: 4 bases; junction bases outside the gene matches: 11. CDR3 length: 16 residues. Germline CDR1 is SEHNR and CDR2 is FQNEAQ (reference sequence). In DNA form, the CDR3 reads TGTGCCAGCAGTCCGATTAGCGGGAGTTTGTCAGATACGCAGTATTTT. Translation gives CASSPISGSLSDTQYF.

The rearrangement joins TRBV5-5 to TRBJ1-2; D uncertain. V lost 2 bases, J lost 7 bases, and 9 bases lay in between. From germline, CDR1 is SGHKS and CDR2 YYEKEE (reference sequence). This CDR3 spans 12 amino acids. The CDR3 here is CASSFGDTGYTF. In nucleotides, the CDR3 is TGTGCCAGCAGCTTCGGGGATACTGGCTACACCTTC.

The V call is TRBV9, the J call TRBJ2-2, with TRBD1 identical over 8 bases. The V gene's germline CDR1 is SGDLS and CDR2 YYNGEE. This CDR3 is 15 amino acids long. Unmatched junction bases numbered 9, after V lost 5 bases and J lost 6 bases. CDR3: CASRTDRGNPGELFF. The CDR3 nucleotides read TGTGCCAGCAGGACCGACAGGGGTAATCCCGGGGAGCTGTTTTTT.